Below, 17 T cell receptor beta chains from the same sample are listed, as sequenced in a study of blood T cells in healthy people across ages. Then a second PCR, running about 6 to 12 cycles, was carried out with a sample-barcoded 5' primer and a J-beta primer mix. One entry per CDR3 protein, called by TCRdb with MiXCR from the 5' RACE reads. Of about 970,000 distinct CDR3 sequences detected, roughly half appear once; the ten largest clones hold over 20%. The sample comprised blood. These receptors were obtained from a woman aged 60-70 years in good health.

Turning to this clonotype: Relative to the germline gene, one junction end is altered; a read error may explain this. J is TRBJ2-7 and V is TRBV14, with D possibly TRBD2 on 5 matching bases. Germline V gene sequence: CDR1 SGHDN, CDR2 FVKESK. The CDR3 has 12 amino acids. CDR3 sequence reads: CTSSQGGYEQYF. DNA for the CDR3: TGTACCAGCAGCCAAGGAGGTTACGAGCAGTACTTC.

This clonotype came up a few times. V is TRBV10-2 and J is TRBJ2-7; the match to TRBD1 covers 8 bases. This CDR3 is 16 amino acids long. Germline V lookup: CDR1 WSHSY, CDR2 SAAADI. Unmatched junction bases numbered 8, after V lost 1 base and J lost 3 bases. The CDR3 DNA sequence: TGCGCCAGCAGTGAGTATTTCGACAGGGGAGGCTACGAGCAGTACTTC. Protein: CASSEYFDRGGYEQYF.

This clonotype was observed a few times. The chain couples TRBV12-3 or TRBV12-4 to TRBJ1-2, with D possibly being TRBD1 (5 bases). V was pared by 3 bases and J by 4 bases, with 18 bases between. The CDR3 covers 16 residues. CDR3 region: CASSFGWAGVSYGYTF. CDR3 nucleotide sequence: TGTGCCAGCAGTTTCGGCTGGGCGGGGGTGAGCTATGGCTACACCTTC.

The chain couples TRBV3-1 to TRBJ1-2; D is unresolved. Trimming took 0 bases from V and 4 from J, leaving 3 bases between them. Germline CDR1 reads LGHDT; CDR2 reads YNNKEL (reference sequence). The CDR3 totals 12 residues. This CDR3 reads CASSQETYGYTF. CDR3 coding DNA: TGTGCCAGCAGCCAAGAGACCTATGGCTACACCTTC.

The chain joins TRBV4-1 to TRBJ2-1; D perhaps matches TRBD1 (5 bases). CDR3 size: 14 residues. Trimming removed 4 bases at V and 4 bases at J, with 11 bases between. The germline CDR1 and CDR2 sequences are MGHRA and YSYEKL. As DNA, the CDR3 is TGCGCCAGCAGCCCCCAGGGCCCGTACAATGAGCAGTTCTTC. As protein: CASSPQGPYNEQFF.

The chain employs TRBV29-1 and TRBJ2-6, with D hard to call. From germline, CDR1 is SQVTM and CDR2 ANQGSEA. The CDR3 has 15 amino acids. V was pared by 6 bases and J by 1 base, with 13 bases between. CDR3 in DNA: TGCAGCGTATCGAAGGCAAGGTCTGGGGCCAACGTCCTGACTTTC. Its translation is CSVSKARSGANVLTF.

The chain has TRBV9 and TRBJ1-5; 12 nucleotides line up with TRBD1. CDR3 length equals 15 residues. V was pared by 3 bases and J by 7 bases, with 5 bases of the junction left unmatched. The germline V gene encodes CDR1 SGDLS and CDR2 YYNGEE. CDR3 sequence: CASSAGTGGRQPQHF. CDR3 nucleotide sequence: TGTGCCAGCAGCGCCGGGACAGGGGGCAGGCAGCCCCAGCATTTT.

This clonotype was recorded a few times. The chain couples TRBV7-2 to TRBJ2-3; 7 nucleotides match TRBD1. Germline CDR1 reads SGHTA; CDR2 reads FQGNSA. This CDR3 has 15 residues. The ends lost 4 bases at V and 2 bases at J; junction bases unmatched: 6. CDR3 amino acids: CASSYDRVPTDTQYF. As DNA, the CDR3 is TGTGCCAGCAGCTATGACAGGGTGCCCACAGATACGCAGTATTTT.

This clonotype was picked up a small number of times. CDR3 in DNA: TGCAGTGCTAGACTCTCCCCGGAGAGGTCAGAGTACTTC. Translating it yields CSARLSPERSEYF. This chain connects TRBV20-1 to TRBJ2-7, with no clear D. V dropped 2 bases and J dropped 11 bases, with 19 bases sitting between them. The V gene's germline CDR1 is DFQATT and CDR2 SNEGSKA (reference sequence). There are 13 residues in the CDR3.

This rearrangement joins TRBV5-5 to TRBJ2-1; D possibly corresponds to TRBD1 (5 bases). The germline gives CDR1 SGHKS, CDR2 YYEKEE (reference sequence). V lost 0 bases to trimming and J lost 8 bases, with 9 bases between them. CDR3 size: 13 residues. CDR3 amino acids: CASSLVQAYEQFF. The DNA for the CDR3 is TGTGCCAGCAGCTTGGTACAGGCCTATGAGCAGTTCTTC.

There are many counts of this clonotype. An end of the junction does not agree with germline; a read error may underlie this. The chain joins TRBV12-3 or TRBV12-4 to TRBJ2-6, with 8 bases that match TRBD1. There are 17 residues in the CDR3. The CDR3 sequence: CASRGQGQFSGANVLTF. CDR3 coding DNA: TGTGCCAGCAGAGGACAGGGACAATTCTCTGGTGCCAACGTCCTGACTTTC.

The chain joins TRBV21-1 to TRBJ1-4. TRBV21-1 is a documented pseudogene. This CDR3 region has 18 residues. The CDR3 region is CASSKAVRRDATNEKLFF. DNA of the CDR3: TGTGCCAGCAGCAAAGCGGTTCGGAGAGATGCAACTAATGAAAAACTGTTTTTT.

This rearrangement joins TRBV2 to TRBJ1-6; D unresolved. This CDR3 has 14 residues. V gave up 3 bases and J gave up 6 bases, with 9 bases separating them. CDR1 and CDR2 from the germline V gene are SNHLY and FYNNEI. This CDR3 reads CASSESETNSPLHF. The CDR3 coding sequence is TGTGCCAGCAGTGAGTCGGAGACTAATTCACCCCTCCACTTT.

This chain links TRBV24-1 with TRBJ2-7, with a tentative D call TRBD2 (6 bases). This CDR3 contains 14 residues. Germline values: CDR1 KGHDR, CDR2 SFDVKD. V lost 3 bases and J 3 bases, leaving 11 bases between the germline ends. The CDR3: CATSDRGAGYEQYF. The CDR3, as DNA: TGTGCCACCAGTGATAGGGGAGCGGGCTACGAGCAGTACTTC.

The chain couples TRBV4-3 to TRBJ2-1, with 14 positions matching TRBD2. This CDR3 has 20 residues. Germline V CDR1 and CDR2: LGHNA, YSLEER. The trim removed 0 bases at V and 7 bases at J, leaving 14 bases unmatched. The CDR3 protein is CASSQDSIGTSGSRVNEQFF. The CDR3 bases are TGCGCCAGCAGCCAAGATTCAATCGGGACTAGCGGGAGTAGGGTGAATGAGCAGTTCTTC.

V gene TRBV11-2 combines with J gene TRBJ2-4, with TRBD2 matching 7 bases. V shed 5 bases and J 4 bases; nucleotides not matched to a gene: 8. The CDR3 extends over 15 amino acids. Germline V gives CDR1 SGHAT, CDR2 FQNNGV. The CDR3 region is CASSPGEGLKNIQYF. Here the CDR3 DNA reads TGTGCCAGCAGCCCCGGGGAGGGCCTTAAAAACATTCAGTACTTC.

This chain joins TRBV5-5 and TRBJ1-2; the D gene is possibly TRBD1 (6 bases). CDR1 is SGHKS, CDR2 YYEKEE, per germline (reference sequence). The CDR3 contains 15 residues. V was trimmed by 1 base and J by 4 bases, leaving 14 bases between them. The CDR3, as DNA: TGTGCCAGCAGCTTGAGTCACAGGGATTCCTATGGCTACACCTTC. Residues: CASSLSHRDSYGYTF.